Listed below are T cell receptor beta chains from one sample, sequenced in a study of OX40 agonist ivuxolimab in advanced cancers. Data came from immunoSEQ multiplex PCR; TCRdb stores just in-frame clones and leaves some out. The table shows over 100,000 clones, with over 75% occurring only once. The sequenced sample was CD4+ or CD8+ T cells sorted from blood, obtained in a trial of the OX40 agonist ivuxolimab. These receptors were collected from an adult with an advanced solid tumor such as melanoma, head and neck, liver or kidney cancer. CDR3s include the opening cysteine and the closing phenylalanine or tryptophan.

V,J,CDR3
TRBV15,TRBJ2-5,CATSRSRGRLQETQYF
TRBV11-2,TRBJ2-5,CASTGAQETQYF
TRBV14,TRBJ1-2,CASIRDREGYGYTF
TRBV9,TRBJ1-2,CASSPPGTGGAGRVLGANYGYTF
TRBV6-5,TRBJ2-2,CASSYRDRSLGGELFF
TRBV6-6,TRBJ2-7,CASSYEVYEQYF
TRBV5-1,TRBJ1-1,CASSLAVSGGTEAFF
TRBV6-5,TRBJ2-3,CATVEQGRTDTQYF
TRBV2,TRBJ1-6,CASRVTDSPLHF
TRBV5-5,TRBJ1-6,CASSLDGLTYNSPLHF
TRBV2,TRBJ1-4,CASSGQLNEKLFF
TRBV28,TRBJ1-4,CASKKTALNQKLFF
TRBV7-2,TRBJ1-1,CASSLLRMTEAFF